This T cell receptor beta chain was captured in a study of CD8+CD57+ T cells in acquired aplastic anemia. As to this clonotype: The antigen is not known.

CDR3 and TCR beta VDJ profiling relied on genomic DNA as the template. TCRdb independently ran MiXCR on the reads; one entry per CDR3 protein. The data hold roughly 50,000 distinct CDR3 sequences, with about two thirds observed a single time. Study findings and constraints: Common to patients and controls were twenty-nine CD8+ CDR3 sequences.

Sequencing was performed on sorted CD4+, CD8+, or CD8+CD57+ T cells (not recorded which) from PBMCs. The receptor comes from a human donor in good health, serving as a control.

CDR3 DNA sequence: TGTGCCAGTACCTCGGGAGCGGCCTCCTACAATGAGCAGTTCTTC. Protein sequence: CASTSGAASYNEQFF. The chain combines TRBV19 with TRBJ2-1, with D perhaps TRBD2 (6 bases). V shed 7 bases and J shed 0 bases, with 13 bases lying between them. The CDR3 is made up of 15 amino acids. CDR1 and CDR2 from the germline V gene are LNHDA and SQIVND (reference sequence).